Sequencing of this TCR beta chain was carried out in a study of blood T cell repertoires in COVID-19. As for the study in general: Material from acute and convalescent COVID-19 was sourced from the United States, Italy and Spain. T cells, B-cell-depleted T cells, or PBMCs supplied cDNA or gDNA.

Germline loops: CDR1 SGHRS, CDR2 YFSETQ. Between the trimmed V and J ends, which lost 0 bases and 3 bases, there was a span of 16 bases. The CDR3 is made up of 17 amino acids. Per the study methods: It was from reference gene primer amplification that nucleated cell counts were estimated. Assay used: immunoSEQ multiplex PCR; TCRdb lists only in-frame clones, some missing. V, J and clone size reflect that table, while D and trimming were determined from the DNA. The table lists approximately 240,000 clones, 79% of them singletons, with 4% in the top ten. Sequenced material: peripheral blood. The chain has TRBV5-1 and TRBJ2-1; a possible D gene is TRBD2 (6 bases). The clonotype comes from a woman in her forties with active or convalescent COVID-19. The DNA of the CDR3 is TGCGCCAGCAGCTTGGGGGGACTCTCGGTGATCTACAATGAGCAGTTCTTC. Translation: CASSLGGLSVIYNEQFF.